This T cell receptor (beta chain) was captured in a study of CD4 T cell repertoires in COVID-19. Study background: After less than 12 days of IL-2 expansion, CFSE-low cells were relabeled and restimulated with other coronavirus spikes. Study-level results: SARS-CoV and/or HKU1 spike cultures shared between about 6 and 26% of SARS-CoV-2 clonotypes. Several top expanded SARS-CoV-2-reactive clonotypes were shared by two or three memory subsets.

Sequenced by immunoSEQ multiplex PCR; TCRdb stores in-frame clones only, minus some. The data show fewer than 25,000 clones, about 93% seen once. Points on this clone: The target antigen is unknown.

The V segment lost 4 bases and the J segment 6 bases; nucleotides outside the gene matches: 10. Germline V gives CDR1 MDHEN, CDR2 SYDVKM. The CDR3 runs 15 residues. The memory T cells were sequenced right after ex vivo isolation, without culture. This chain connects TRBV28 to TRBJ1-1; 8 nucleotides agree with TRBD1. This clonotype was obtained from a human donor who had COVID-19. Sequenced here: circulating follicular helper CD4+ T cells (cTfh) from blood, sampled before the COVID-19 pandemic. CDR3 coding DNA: TGTGCCAGCAGTTCTACAGGGGGGCCTAATCCTGAAGCTTTCTTT. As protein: CASSSTGGPNPEAFF.